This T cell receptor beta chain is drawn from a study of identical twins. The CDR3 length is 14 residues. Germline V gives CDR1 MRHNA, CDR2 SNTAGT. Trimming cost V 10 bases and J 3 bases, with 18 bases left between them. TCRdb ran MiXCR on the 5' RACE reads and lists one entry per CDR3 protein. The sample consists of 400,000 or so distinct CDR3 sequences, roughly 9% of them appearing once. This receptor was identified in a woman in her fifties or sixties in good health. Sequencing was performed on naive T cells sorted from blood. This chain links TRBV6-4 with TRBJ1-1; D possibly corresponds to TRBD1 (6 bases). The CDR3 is CATRGNRADTEAFF. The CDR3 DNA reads TGTGCCACCCGAGGCAACAGGGCCGACACTGAAGCTTTCTTT.